The rows below give T cell receptor beta chains drawn from one sample of a study of cytomegalovirus exposure and HLA in healthy donors. The table came from immunoSEQ multiplex PCR; TCRdb's copy has only in-frame clones and leaves some out. This sample's table has 60,000 to 65,000 clones. Sequencing input: PBMCs. The receptors stem from a woman aged 18-30 years in good health and CMV-seronegative. Each CDR3 is given with its conserved first and last residue. D genes are given only for firm matches.

V: TRBV2; J: TRBJ1-5; D: NA; DNA: TGTGCCAGCAGTGAACCAGGGAGGCGTAATCAGCCCCAGCATTTT; CDR3: CASSEPGRRNQPQHF
V: TRBV10-3; J: TRBJ2-1; D: TRBD2; DNA: TGTGCCATCAGTCCTGCGATTGCTAGCGGGGGGACAAGCGAGCAGTTCTTC; CDR3: CAISPAIASGGTSEQFF
V: TRBV4-2; J: TRBJ2-7; D: NA; DNA: TGTGCCAGCAGCCAAGGGCCAAAACTAGAGGTCTACGAGCAGTACTTC; CDR3: CASSQGPKLEVYEQYF
V: TRBV7-6; J: TRBJ2-3; D: TRBD1; DNA: TGTGCCAGCAGCTTAGCGTCCGTAGGGGACAGGGGACCAGATACGCAGTATTTT; CDR3: CASSLASVGDRGPDTQYF
V: TRBV19; J: TRBJ2-1; D: TRBD1; DNA: TGTGCCAGTAGCCCGACAGGGGATGAGCAGTTCTTC; CDR3: CASSPTGDEQFF
V: TRBV4-2; J: TRBJ1-1; D: NA; DNA: TGTGCCAGCAGCCTCTATTCGAACACTGAAGCTTTCTTT; CDR3: CASSLYSNTEAFF
V: TRBV18; J: TRBJ2-5; D: NA; DNA: TGTGCCAGCTCACCTTCCCAGGTCGAGACCCAGTACTTC; CDR3: CASSPSQVETQYF
V: TRBV11-2; J: TRBJ2-5; D: NA; DNA: TGTGCCAGCAGCTTAGAGGGGCCGGCCACCCAGTACTTC; CDR3: CASSLEGPATQYF
V: TRBV29-1; J: TRBJ2-3; D: NA; DNA: TGCAGCGTTGAGGCGGCAGATACGCAGTATTTT; CDR3: CSVEAADTQYF
V: TRBV7-3; J: TRBJ2-2; D: TRBD2; DNA: TGTGCCAGCAGCTCCAACGGGGCTAGCGGCACCGGGGAGCTGTTTTTT; CDR3: CASSSNGASGTGELFF
V: TRBV4-1; J: TRBJ2-7; D: NA; DNA: TGCGCCAGCAGCCAAGATCTTCTTGAGCAGTACTTC; CDR3: CASSQDLLEQYF
V: TRBV5-1; J: TRBJ1-1; D: NA; DNA: TGCGCCAGCAGCTTGGCAGGGGCGGATAACACTGAAGCTTTCTTT; CDR3: CASSLAGADNTEAFF
V: TRBV5-1; J: TRBJ1-5; D: NA; DNA: TGCGCCAGCAGCTTGGACGAGTATCAGCCCCAGCATTTT; CDR3: CASSLDEYQPQHF
V: TRBV18; J: TRBJ1-1; D: TRBD1; DNA: TGTGCCAGCTCACGGAAGGGGACAGGGGTAGGCACTGAAGCTTTCTTT; CDR3: CASSRKGTGVGTEAFF
V: TRBV9; J: TRBJ1-1; D: NA; DNA: TGTGCCAGCAGCGGGCTGAACACTGAAGCTTTCTTT; CDR3: CASSGLNTEAFF
V: TRBV7-8; J: TRBJ1-1; D: NA; DNA: TGTGCCAGCAGCTTAGAGGGGGGGTACACTGAAGCTTTCTTT; CDR3: CASSLEGGYTEAFF
V: TRBV7-8; J: TRBJ2-1; D: NA; DNA: TGTGCCAGCAGCGCCGGAGGGATCTCCTACAATGAGCAGTTCTTC; CDR3: CASSAGGISYNEQFF
V: TRBV11-3; J: TRBJ2-7; D: NA; DNA: TGTGCCAGCAGCACCCTAGGTGGCGAGCAGTACTTC; CDR3: CASSTLGGEQYF
V: TRBV2; J: TRBJ1-2; D: NA; DNA: TGTGCCAGCATGGGGCTCGACTATGGCTACACCTTC; CDR3: CASMGLDYGYTF
V: TRBV10-3; J: TRBJ1-1; D: TRBD1; DNA: TGTGCCATCAGAGAGACAGGGGGGCAGGACACTGAAGCTTTCTTT; CDR3: CAIRETGGQDTEAFF
V: TRBV4-1; J: TRBJ1-2; D: TRBD1; DNA: TGCGCCAGCAGCCAAGCGACAGGGGTCTATGGCTACACCTTC; CDR3: CASSQATGVYGYTF
V: TRBV6-5; J: TRBJ1-2; D: NA; DNA: TGTGCCAGCAGTCCTAATCTCTCGAGTGGCTACACCTTC; CDR3: CASSPNLSSGYTF
V: TRBV19; J: TRBJ1-5; D: NA; DNA: TGTGCCAGTAGTATAGAAAACAGGGAAAGCAATCAGCCCCAGCATTTT; CDR3: CASSIENRESNQPQHF
V: TRBV7-9; J: TRBJ2-4; D: TRBD2; DNA: TGTGCCAGCAGCTCCCTTAGCGGGAGGGCGGGGAACATTCAGTACTTC; CDR3: CASSSLSGRAGNIQYF
V: TRBV7-8; J: TRBJ1-5; D: NA; DNA: TGTGCCAGCAGCTTGGCAGGGGACCATCAGCCCCAGCATTTT; CDR3: CASSLAGDHQPQHF
V: TRBV25-1; J: TRBJ2-3; D: NA; DNA: TGTGCCAGCAGTGATCCCGGGACATCGAGCACAGATACGCAGTATTTT; CDR3: CASSDPGTSSTDTQYF
V: TRBV6-5; J: TRBJ1-1; D: NA; DNA: TGTGCCAGCGGTGCAGGGGACACTGAAGCTTTCTTT; CDR3: CASGAGDTEAFF
V: TRBV30; J: TRBJ1-2; D: NA; DNA: TGTGCCTGGGTAATCCAGGGGCACCTTTCTCACTATGGCTACACCTTC; CDR3: CAWVIQGHLSHYGYTF
V: TRBV29-1; J: TRBJ2-6; D: TRBD1; DNA: TGCAGCGTCGACCCCGGGACAGACCCTGGGGCCAACGTCCTGACTTTC; CDR3: CSVDPGTDPGANVLTF